The present TCR beta chain was sequenced within a study of PD-L1 blockade in urothelial cancer (TCRdb year 2017). Broadly, across the study: Every patient began therapy around 2014 and was given atezolizumab 1,200 mg intravenously every 3 weeks. Blood samples were analyzed 3 weeks after the start of treatment (second dose) and 6 weeks after the start of treatment. In the same patients who had TCR sequencing, pretreatment tumors also underwent whole exome sequencing and RNA sequencing. Durable clinical benefit was defined as progression-free survival longer than 6 months, and TCR features were also tested against progression-free and overall survival. Durable clinical benefit was achieved by nine patients but not by the remaining 20. Blood samples yielded a median of about 150,000 T cells and tens of thousands of unique TCRs, with median clonality around 0.084. About 90% of the roughly 30 patients were males with bladder-origin urothelial cancer, and 18 of 29 reported a prior smoking history. An ECOG performance status of 0 or 1 was recorded for the patients, and 0 to 3 prior chemotherapy regimens had been received by the patients. Pretreatment tumor samples, along with matched peripheral blood serially collected before and after atezolizumab treatment, were subjected to TCR sequencing. An exploratory multi-omic analysis was conducted of the somatic, immune and clinical correlates of response to PD-L1 blockade with atezolizumab in urothelial cancer. Pretreatment blood TCR-seq was available for under 35 patients, at least one posttreatment blood collection was obtained for about 24 patients, and tumor TCR-seq was available for about 24 patients. What the authors observed across the whole study: Because the sample size was small (n ≈ 31) and many of the analyses were exploratory, the results are meant to be hypothesis-generating. At 3 weeks after the start of treatment, tumor-associated TCR clones in peripheral blood had expanded more in patients with durable benefit (n of about 22, p = 0.022). Improved progression-free and overall survival was associated with having pretreatment peripheral blood TCR clonality below the median.

What the time point label conveys for this sample: pretreatment peripheral blood. The cohort included 29 patients with locally advanced or metastatic urothelial carcinoma who were treated at Memorial Sloan Kettering on a trial protocol. Peripheral blood mononuclear cells were collected pretreatment and during treatment, with between 1 and 8 total time points obtained per patient. The Qiagen DNeasy Blood extraction kit was used to purify genomic DNA from total PBMCs and tumor samples. PBMCs were collected pretreatment and during treatment, and were isolated and stored as previously described. To estimate absolute template abundance from read counts, synthetic TCR analog templates were spiked into each PCR. The immunoSEQ assay used bias-controlled V and J gene primers to amplify TCRbeta CDR3 regions from genomic DNA. Sequencing of rearranged TCRbeta segments was performed at approximately 20X coverage. Concerning the study's data processing: Sequencing errors were corrected by clustering, and CDR3s were annotated against IMGT so that V, D and J genes could be assigned. Out-of-frame and stop-codon sequences were excluded, and only productive TCRbeta rearrangements were used in downstream analyses. Clonality was calculated as one minus the Shannon entropy normalized by the log of the number of unique productive sequences. Clones differing between time points or between blood and tumor were identified using Fisher's exact test with Benjamini-Hochberg correction, with an adjusted p below 0.01 applied as the threshold. Entries here come from immuneACCESS through TCRdb and include only in-frame sequences with V and J called. Some clones fail to appear in such tables; in the studies checked, an unresolved V gene covers under half of the shortfall, and the cause of the remainder is unknown. That table supplies the V and J calls and clone size; D and trimming were determined from the DNA. The sample profile shows 60,000 to 75,000 clones; over 80% of them were found once. The top ten clonotypes cover 9% to 9.5% of the sample.

Cut back by 0 bases and 1 base, the V and J ends lie 7 bases apart. From cysteine to phenylalanine, the CDR3 is 15 amino acids long. The only DNA kept is the CDR3, 45 bases in frame from the first base. The germline V gene (reference sequence) sets CDR1 to SGHNT and CDR2 to YYREEE. On this clone itself: What this receptor recognizes is not known. Base qualities are not at hand, and no much larger clone is one base apart.

This sample comprised PBMCs, obtained around atezolizumab (anti-PD-L1) treatment. The clonotype originates from a woman between 65 and 79 years old with urothelial cancer. Rearrangement joined TRBV5-4 to TRBJ2-2; 5 matching bases give a weak D call of TRBD1. At the DNA level, the sequence is TGTGCCAGCAGCTTGGACAGGAGGAACACCGGGGAGCTGTTTTTT. Its coded protein is CASSLDRRNTGELFF.